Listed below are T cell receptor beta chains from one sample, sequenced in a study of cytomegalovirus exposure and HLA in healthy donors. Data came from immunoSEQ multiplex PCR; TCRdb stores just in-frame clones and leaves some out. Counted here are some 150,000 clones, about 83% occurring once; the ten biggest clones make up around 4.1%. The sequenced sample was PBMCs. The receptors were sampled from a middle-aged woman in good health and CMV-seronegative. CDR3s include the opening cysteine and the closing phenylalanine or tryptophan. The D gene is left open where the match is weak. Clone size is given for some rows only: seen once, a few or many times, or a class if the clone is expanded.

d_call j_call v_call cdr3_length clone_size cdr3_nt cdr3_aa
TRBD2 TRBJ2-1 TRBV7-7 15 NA TGTGCTAGCAGCTTAAGGTCGGGAGGGCCATATGAGCAGTTCTTC CASSLRSGGPYEQFF
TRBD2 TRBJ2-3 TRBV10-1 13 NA TGCGCCACCCAGGACGGGGGGTCAGATACGCAGTATTTT CATQDGGSDTQYF
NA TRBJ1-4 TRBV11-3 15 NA TGTGCCAGCCCCAGAATGATAGGGAGAGGGGAAAAACTGTTTTTT CASPRMIGRGEKLFF
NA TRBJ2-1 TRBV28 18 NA TGTGCCAGCAGTTTACCCGCGGGGCTGAGACAGCCCTACAATGAGCAGTTCTTC CASSLPAGLRQPYNEQFF
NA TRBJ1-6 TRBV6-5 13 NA TGTGCCAGCAGTTACGAGACAGTTACTCCCCTCCACTTT CASSYETVTPLHF
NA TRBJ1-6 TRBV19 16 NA TGTGCCAGTAGTATGACTATTTCTAAGGGTAATTCACCCCTCCACTTT CASSMTISKGNSPLHF
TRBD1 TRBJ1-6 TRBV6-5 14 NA TGTGCCAGTATTCCTAGACAGGGGCTAAGGGCCCTCCACTTT CASIPRQGLRALHF
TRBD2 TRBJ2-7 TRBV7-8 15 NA TGTGCCAGCAGCTTCCGGGACTACGAGGCCTACGAGCAGTACTTC CASSFRDYEAYEQYF
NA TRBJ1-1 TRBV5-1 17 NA TGCGCCAGCAGCTTGGTAGAATGGACAGTTTCAGCTGCTGAAGCTTTCTTT CASSLVEWTVSAAEAFF
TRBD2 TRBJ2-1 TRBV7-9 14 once TGTGCCAGCAGCCCCGGCGCTAGCGGCAATGAGCAGTTCTTC CASSPGASGNEQFF
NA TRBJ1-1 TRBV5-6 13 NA TGTGCCAGCAGCTTAAGACAGTTAACTGAAGCTTTCTTT CASSLRQLTEAFF
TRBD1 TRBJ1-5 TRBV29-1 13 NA TGCAGCGTTGAATCAGGGGGCGGACAGCCCCAGCATTTT CSVESGGGQPQHF
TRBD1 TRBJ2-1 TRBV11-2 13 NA TGTGCCAGCAGCCCCTGGACAGGGGTTGAGCAGTTCTTC CASSPWTGVEQFF
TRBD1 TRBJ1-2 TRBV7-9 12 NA TGTGCCAGCAGCTTAGGGACAGGGGGCGAAGCCTTC CASSLGTGGEAF
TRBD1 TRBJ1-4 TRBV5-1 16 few TGCGCCAGCAGCTTGGACAGAGGGACAGATAATGAAAAACTGTTTTTT CASSLDRGTDNEKLFF
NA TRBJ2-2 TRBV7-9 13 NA TGTGCCAGCAGCCGCCCTAGCTCCGGGGAGCTGTTTTTT CASSRPSSGELFF
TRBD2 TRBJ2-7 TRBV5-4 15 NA TGTGCCAGCAGCCCCCGCGGGGGGCCTAGCCACGAGCAGTACTTC CASSPRGGPSHEQYF
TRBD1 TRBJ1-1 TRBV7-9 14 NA TGTGCCAGCAGCCCCGACAGGGGAGAGTCTGAAGCTTTCTTT CASSPDRGESEAFF
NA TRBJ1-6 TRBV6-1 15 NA TGTGCCAGCAGTGACGGGAGTTTTAGCAATTCACCCCTCCACTTT CASSDGSFSNSPLHF
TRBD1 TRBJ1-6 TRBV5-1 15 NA TGCGCCAGCCAATTCACCGGGACAGTAAATTCACCCCTCCACTTT CASQFTGTVNSPLHF
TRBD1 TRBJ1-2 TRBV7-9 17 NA TGTGCCAGCAGCAGCCTGGGACAGGGGCTTAGTGGGTCTGGCTACACCTTC CASSSLGQGLSGSGYTF
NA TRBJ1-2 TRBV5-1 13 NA TGCGCCAGCAGCTTTGGAGGGGAAGATGGCTACACCTTC CASSFGGEDGYTF
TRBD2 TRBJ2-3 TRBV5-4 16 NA TGTGCCAGCAGCTTGGCCAAGAGCGGGAGTTTAGATACGCAGTATTTT CASSLAKSGSLDTQYF
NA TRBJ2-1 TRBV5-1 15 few TGCGCCAGCAGCTTCGGCGGGGCCTCCTACAATGAGCAGTTCTTC CASSFGGASYNEQFF
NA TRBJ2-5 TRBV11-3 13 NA TGTGCCAGCAGCCCCTCCTTTCGAGAGACCCAGTACTTC CASSPSFRETQYF
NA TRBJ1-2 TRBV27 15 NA TGTGCCAGCAGTCCCGGACAAGGGCGAGGCTATGGCTACACCTTC CASSPGQGRGYGYTF
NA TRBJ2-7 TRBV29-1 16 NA TGCAGCGTTGAAGTACGGGTAGGGGTTAGCTCCTACGAGCAGTACTTC CSVEVRVGVSSYEQYF
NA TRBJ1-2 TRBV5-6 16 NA TGTGCCAGCAGCTCAGGTGTTAGAGCTACTAACTATGGCTACACCTTC CASSSGVRATNYGYTF
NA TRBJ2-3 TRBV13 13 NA TGTGCCAGCCGCCGGGAGAACACAGATACGCAGTATTTT CASRRENTDTQYF
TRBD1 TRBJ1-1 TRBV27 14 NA TGTGCCACCCGGGACAGCTGGTGGGGCACTGAAGCTTTCTTT CATRDSWWGTEAFF
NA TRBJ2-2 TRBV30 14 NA TGTGCCTGGGCCGGGACACGTTACACCGGGGAGCTGTTTTTT CAWAGTRYTGELFF
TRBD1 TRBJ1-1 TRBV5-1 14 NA TGCGCCAGCAGCACAGGACAGGGAAACACTGAAGCTTTCTTT CASSTGQGNTEAFF
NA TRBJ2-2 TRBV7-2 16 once TGTGCCAGCAGCTTGAGTCCACTAGGAGGGACCGGGGAGCTGTTTTTT CASSLSPLGGTGELFF
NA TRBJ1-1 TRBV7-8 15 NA TGTGCCAGCAGCTTAGTGACAGGCCAGAACACTGAAGCTTTCTTT CASSLVTGQNTEAFF
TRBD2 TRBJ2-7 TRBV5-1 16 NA TGCGCCAGCAGCGCCCCTCCGGGACTAGCGGGAGGCGAGCAGTACTTC CASSAPPGLAGGEQYF
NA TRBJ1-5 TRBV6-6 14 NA TGTGCCAGCACTCCCCGGGGACTGGGTCAGCCCCAGCATTTT CASTPRGLGQPQHF
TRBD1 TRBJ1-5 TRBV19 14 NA TGTGCCAGTCGGGGAACAGGGGCCAATCAGCCCCAGCATTTT CASRGTGANQPQHF
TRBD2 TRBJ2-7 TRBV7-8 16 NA TGTGCCAGCAGCTTAGACGAGAGCGGGATTGCCGGCGAGCAGTACTTC CASSLDESGIAGEQYF
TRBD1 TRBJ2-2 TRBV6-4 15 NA TGTGCCAGCAGCACCCGACAGGGGGCCCACGGGGAGCTGTTTTTT CASSTRQGAHGELFF
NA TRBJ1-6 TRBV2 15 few TGTGCCAGCACCTACGGACAGTCTTATAATTCACCCCTCCACTTT CASTYGQSYNSPLHF
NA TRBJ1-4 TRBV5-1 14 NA TGCGCCAGCAGCTTGTCAGGGGCAAATGAAAAACTGTTTTTT CASSLSGANEKLFF
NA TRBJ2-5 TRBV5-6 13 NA TGTGCCAGCAGCATTGGGGGCGAGAAGACCCAGTACTTC CASSIGGEKTQYF
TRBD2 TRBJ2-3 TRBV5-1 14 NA TGCGCCAGCAGGGGGGGGGATCGTACAGATACGCAGTATTTT CASRGGDRTDTQYF
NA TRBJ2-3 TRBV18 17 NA TGTGCCAGCTCACCATTCTTTCCGCCGAGGGGCACAGATACGCAGTATTTT CASSPFFPPRGTDTQYF
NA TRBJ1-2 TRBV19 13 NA TGTGCCAGTAGTATCCCCTCAGGGGATGGCTACACCTTC CASSIPSGDGYTF
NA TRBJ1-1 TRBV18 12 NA TGTGCCAGCTCAGGGGGGGACACTGAAGCTTTCTTT CASSGGDTEAFF
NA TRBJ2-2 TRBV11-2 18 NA TGTGCCAGCAGCTTAGATCGCTTAGGGGTAACGAACACCGGGGAGCTGTTTTTT CASSLDRLGVTNTGELFF
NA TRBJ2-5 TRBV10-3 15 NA TGTGCCATCAGCATAAACAGTGGGCCAATGAAGACCCAGTACTTC CAISINSGPMKTQYF
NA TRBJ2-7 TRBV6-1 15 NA TGTGCCAGCAGGCGACCCGGACAGTTAATTTACGAGCAGTACTTC CASRRPGQLIYEQYF
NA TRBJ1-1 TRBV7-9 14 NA TGTGCCAGCAGCTTAGCCGTCCGTAACACTGAAGCTTTCTTT CASSLAVRNTEAFF
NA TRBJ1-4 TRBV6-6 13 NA TGTGCCAGCATGGCCTTTGCCACCGAAAAACTGTTTTTT CASMAFATEKLFF
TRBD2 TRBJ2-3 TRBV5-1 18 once TGCGCCAGCACTTCGGGACTAGCGGGGGGGCCTAGCACAGATACGCAGTATTTT CASTSGLAGGPSTDTQYF
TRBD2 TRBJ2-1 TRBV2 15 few TGTGCCAGCAGCCCAGCGGGGGGGGCGACCAATGAGCAGTTCTTC CASSPAGGATNEQFF
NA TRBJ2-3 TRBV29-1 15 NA TGCAGCGTTGAAGATCGGAGTGGTATTAGGGATACGCAGTATTTT CSVEDRSGIRDTQYF
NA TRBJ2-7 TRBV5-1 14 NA TGCGCCAGCGTCGTGGCGGGAAGGGGAGACGAGCAGTACTTC CASVVAGRGDEQYF
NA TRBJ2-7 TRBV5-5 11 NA TGTGCCAGCAGCTTACTCGGGGAGCAGTACTTC CASSLLGEQYF
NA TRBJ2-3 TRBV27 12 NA TGTGCCAGCAGTTTAATAGATGGTACGCAGTATTTT CASSLIDGTQYF